Shown below are 21 T cell receptor beta chains from a single sample sequenced in a study of blood T cells in healthy people across ages. Alongside a J-beta primer mix, a sample-barcoded 5' primer served in a second PCR lasting about 7 to 12 cycles. TCRdb ran MiXCR on the 5' RACE reads and lists one entry per CDR3 protein. The repertoire has 1.5 million to 2 million distinct CDR3 sequences, 30% to 40% of them found once; the top ten carry more than 20%. Sample: blood. The source is a human donor in good health.

This chain links TRBV11-2 with TRBJ2-3, with D uncertain. In germline, CDR1 is SGHAT, CDR2 FQNNGV. V was clipped by 6 bases and J by 2 bases, with 18 bases between them. The CDR3 is 16 residues long. CDR3 residues: CASRVQWGFSTDTQYF. CDR3 nucleotides: TGTGCCAGCAGGGTTCAATGGGGATTCTCCACAGATACGCAGTATTTT.

The chain is built from TRBV5-5 and TRBJ2-7, with 9 bases that match TRBD1. The germline CDR1 and CDR2 sequences are SGHKS and YYEKEE (reference sequence). The CDR3 contains 15 residues. V dropped 4 bases and J dropped 1; count of bases not matched to a gene: 6. The DNA of the CDR3 is TGTGCCAGCAGCGGGACAGGGACTCTTTCCTACGAGCAGTACTTC. Translating it yields CASSGTGTLSYEQYF.

The chain employs TRBV7-9 and TRBJ2-7; D uncertain. The CDR3 is 12 amino acids. Germline loops: CDR1 SEHNR, CDR2 FQNEAQ (reference sequence). V lost 4 bases and J 7 bases, leaving 11 bases between the germline ends. The CDR3 is CASSSRVWEQYF. The DNA for the CDR3 is TGTGCCAGCAGCTCCCGTGTTTGGGAGCAGTACTTC.

The chain recombines TRBV14 with TRBJ1-6; D might be TRBD1 (6 bases). The germline gives CDR1 SGHDN, CDR2 FVKESK. The CDR3 has 16 amino acids. V was shortened by 4 bases and J by 11 bases, with 21 bases between the two germline ends. This chain's CDR3 is CASSLPLGTGSPPLHF. In DNA form, the CDR3 reads TGTGCCAGCAGCCTCCCCCTTGGTACAGGGAGCCCACCCCTCCACTTT.

The chain joins TRBV29-1 to TRBJ2-2; 10 bases line up with TRBD2. This CDR3 has 16 residues. Germline loops: CDR1 SQVTM, CDR2 ANQGSEA. J lost 0 bases, V lost 4 bases, and 5 bases had no gene match. Here the CDR3 reads CSVVSSGGSNTGELFF. The CDR3 nucleotides read TGCAGCGTTGTGAGTAGCGGGGGGTCGAACACCGGGGAGCTGTTTTTT.

Regarding this clonotype: A read error may produce the germline difference seen at one junction end. The chain links TRBV27 to TRBJ1-5; TRBD1 matches at 8 bases. CDR3 length equals 14 residues. The germline V gene has CDR1 MNHEY and CDR2 SMNVEV (reference sequence). CDR3 in DNA: TGCGCCAGCAGTTTCCGGGACAGGAATCAGCCCCAGCATTTT. This encodes CASSFRDRNQPQHF.

This clonotype was recorded a few times. The V call is TRBV9, the J call TRBJ1-2; 8 bases are a match to TRBD1. The CDR3 loop spans 14 amino acids. Per the germline V gene, CDR1 is SGDLS and CDR2 is YYNGEE. With V trimmed by 3 bases and J by 5 bases, 6 bases remained unmatched. The CDR3 loop reads CASSDYQGAYGYTF. The CDR3 DNA follows: TGTGCCAGCAGCGATTACCAGGGGGCGTATGGCTACACCTTC.

The chain joins TRBV29-1 to TRBJ2-7; TRBD2 matches 10 bases. Trimming removed 6 bases from V and 4 bases from J; junction bases left unmatched: 15. The CDR3 totals 16 residues. Germline loops: CDR1 SQVTM, CDR2 ANQGSEA. CDR3 in amino acids: CSVIAGGREAVYEQYF. In nucleotides, the CDR3 is TGCAGCGTAATAGCGGGGGGCCGGGAGGCCGTGTACGAGCAGTACTTC.

This clonotype was seen a single time. V and J are TRBV7-2 and TRBJ1-2; TRBD1 matches at 11 bases. J was trimmed by 4 bases and V by 4 bases; bases with no gene match: 11. The length of the CDR3 is 17 residues. Germline assignment: CDR1 SGHTA and CDR2 FQGNSA. CDR3: CASSYGTGGGSGYGYTF. In DNA, the CDR3 is TGTGCCAGCAGCTATGGGACAGGGGGGGGGAGCGGCTATGGCTACACCTTC.

This clonotype was seen more than once but under ten times. The chain carries TRBV4-1 and TRBJ2-3; 8 bases are shared with TRBD2. V was pared by 4 bases and J by 0 bases, with 6 bases of the junction left unmatched. This CDR3 comprises 16 residues. Looked up from germline, CDR1 is MGHRA and CDR2 is YSYEKL. The CDR3 spells CASSPVRGGSTDTQYF. The CDR3 bases are TGCGCCAGCAGCCCCGTTCGGGGGGGCAGCACAGATACGCAGTATTTT.

A few counts support this clonotype. J is TRBJ1-1 and V is TRBV12-3 or TRBV12-4, with D tentatively TRBD1 (6 bases). Trimming took off 3 bases at V and 4 bases at J, with 12 bases between the two ends. CDR3 length: 14 amino acids. The CDR3 reads CASSLRLGGTEAFF. In DNA, the CDR3 is TGTGCCAGCAGTTTGAGGTTAGGGGGCACTGAAGCTTTCTTT.

This clonotype occurred a few times. The CDR3 spells CASRLAGSRETQYF. The CDR3, as DNA: TGTGCCAGTAGGCTAGCGGGGTCTCGGGAGACCCAGTACTTC. This rearrangement joins TRBV6-2 or TRBV6-3 to TRBJ2-5; 9 bases are shared with TRBD2. Looked up from germline, CDR1 is MNHEY and CDR2 is SVGEGT. V was pared by 9 bases and J by 5 bases, with 10 bases of the junction left unmatched. The CDR3 contains 14 residues.

This clonotype was detected a few times. The gene calls are TRBV2 and TRBJ2-1, with 9 bases aligning to TRBD2. Trimming took 8 bases from V and 10 from J; bases not matched to a gene: 12. CDR3 length equals 14 residues. Germline V gene sequence: CDR1 SNHLY, CDR2 FYNNEI. The CDR3: CASGLAGGRREQFF. The DNA for the CDR3 is TGTGCCAGCGGGTTGGCGGGGGGGCGGCGGGAGCAGTTCTTC. Complete variable domain (other parts from reference TRBV2 and TRBJ2-1): EPEVTQTPSHQVTQMGQEVILRCVPISNHLYFYWYRQILGQKVEFLVSFYNNEISEKSEIFDDQFSVERPDGSNFTLKIRSTKLEDSAMYFCASGLAGGRREQFFGPGTRLTVL.

The chain recombines TRBV18 with TRBJ2-5, with D possibly matching TRBD1 (6 bases). The V and J ends lost 4 bases and 5 bases respectively, with 11 bases between them. Germline CDR1 KGHSH, CDR2 LQKENI. This CDR3 has 13 residues. The CDR3 loop is CASSRDNEETQYF. The CDR3 DNA is TGTGCCAGCTCACGGGACAACGAGGAGACCCAGTACTTC.

This clonotype has a handful of counts. The chain joins TRBV7-2 to TRBJ2-3; 7 bases fit TRBD1. Trimming cost V 8 bases and J 2 bases; bases outside gene matches: 7. The CDR3 runs 14 residues. The germline CDR1 and CDR2 sequences are SGHTA and FQGNSA. For the CDR3, the DNA is TGTGCCAGCGGAAAGGGGGCCGACACAGATACGCAGTATTTT. Its translation is CASGKGADTDTQYF.

This clonotype occurred once. V usage is TRBV13 and J usage is TRBJ1-3, with TRBD1 as a possible D gene (6 bases). This CDR3 is built from 15 residues. Trimming shortened V by 2 bases and J by 4 bases, and 12 bases separated the two germline ends. Looked up from germline, CDR1 is PRHDT and CDR2 is FYEKMQ (reference sequence). CDR3 sequence reads: CASSLPGAEGNTIYF. The CDR3 nucleotides read TGTGCCAGCAGCTTACCGGGGGCGGAAGGAAACACCATATATTTT.

This clonotype was seen a few times. The genes are TRBV11-1 and TRBJ2-5, with TRBD1 as a possible D gene (5 bases). The germline gives CDR1 SGHAT, CDR2 FQDESV (reference sequence). Trimming shortened V by 5 bases and J by 4 bases, and 20 bases separated the two germline ends. This CDR3 spans 16 amino acids. DNA for the CDR3: TGTGCCAGCAGCCTTCTCATAGGCTCAGGGCGAGAGACCCAGTACTTC. This translates into CASSLLIGSGRETQYF.

This rearrangement joins TRBV24-1 to TRBJ2-2, with 9 bases that match TRBD1. Germline CDR1 and CDR2: KGHDR and SFDVKD. With 2 bases clipped from V and 5 bases from J, the junction kept 8 bases outside the gene matches. The length of the CDR3 is 17 residues. The CDR3 DNA follows: TGTGCCACCAGTGATTGGTCCGGGACAGGGAATACCGGGGAGCTGTTTTTT. Amino acids: CATSDWSGTGNTGELFF.

The rearrangement uses TRBV5-1 and TRBJ1-1; maybe TRBD1 (5 bases). Germline CDR1 is SGHRS and CDR2 is YFSETQ. The CDR3 sequence is 17 residues long. V lost 0 bases and J 3 bases, leaving 18 bases between the germline ends. This CDR3 reads CASSLAPGRRVDTEAFF. The CDR3 coding sequence is TGCGCCAGCAGCTTGGCCCCAGGGAGGAGGGTCGACACTGAAGCTTTCTTT.

The gene calls are TRBV7-9 and TRBJ2-1; D unclear. Trimming removed 1 base from V and 5 bases from J, with 21 bases in between. Germline CDR1 SEHNR, CDR2 FQNEAQ (reference sequence). CDR3 length equals 18 residues. The CDR3 DNA reads TGTGCCAGCAGCTTAGATATCCCTCAGGAACGTTATGACAATGAGCAGTTCTTC. Amino acids: CASSLDIPQERYDNEQFF.

This chain links TRBV20-1 with TRBJ1-1; no definite D call. V lost 3 bases and J 2 bases, leaving 13 bases between the germline ends. The germline V gene encodes CDR1 DFQATT and CDR2 SNEGSKA (reference sequence). The CDR3 contains 14 residues. This CDR3 reads CSARRQLLNTEAFF. CDR3 DNA sequence: TGCAGTGCTAGGAGGCAACTTCTTAACACTGAAGCTTTCTTT.